Below, 6 T cell receptor beta chains from the same sample are listed, as sequenced in a study of regulatory T cells in long-lasting Graves disease. Time point given: persistent/refractory GD, antithyroid drugs over 5 years with positive TRAb. The TCR library was made from RNA that had been extracted from PBMCs in TRIzol. Building of the TCR beta libraries involved iRepertoire HTBI primers and Arm-PCR of CDR3 regions. Using its own MiXCR run on the multiplex PCR reads, TCRdb lists one record per CDR3 protein. Of 400,000 to 500,000 distinct CDR3 sequences listed, 20% to 25% were seen once; the top ten hold roughly 6.9%. The specimen was peripheral blood mononuclear cells (PBMCs), collected when the disease was refractory, from a patient treated with antithyroid drugs. The receptors originated from a female donor with Graves disease.

This clonotype was counted only a few times. The gene calls are TRBV20-1 and TRBJ1-2, with no clear D. The CDR3 spans 13 residues. CDR1 is DFQATT, CDR2 SNEGSKA, per germline (reference sequence). The V gene lost 0 bases and the J gene lost 2 bases, with 7 bases spanning the gap. The CDR3 DNA is TGCAGTGCTAGAGAGGGCACCAACTATGGCTACACCTTC. It is translated as CSAREGTNYGYTF.

This clonotype was seen more than once but under ten times. The CDR3 sequence is CASSQDMRDEQYF. Written as DNA, the CDR3 is TGTGCCAGCAGCCAAGATATGAGGGACGAGCAGTACTTC. The V gene is TRBV3-1, the J gene TRBJ2-7; possibly TRBD2 for D (5 bases). Trimming cost V 0 bases and J 5 bases, with 8 bases left between them. Germline values: CDR1 LGHDT, CDR2 YNNKEL (reference sequence). This CDR3 is 13 amino acids long.

V gene TRBV12-3 or TRBV12-4 combines with J gene TRBJ2-7, with a weak D call TRBD2 (6 bases). V was trimmed by 8 bases and J by 3 bases, leaving 23 bases between them. The CDR3 has 16 amino acids. CDR3 amino acids: CASSQGASGTFYEQYF. The CDR3 nucleotides are TGTGCCAGCTCCCAAGGGGCCAGTGGGACTTTCTACGAGCAGTACTTC.

V is TRBV7-6 and J is TRBJ2-7; maybe TRBD1 (6 bases). V lost 2 bases and J 0 bases, leaving 14 bases between the germline ends. CDR1 is SGHVS, CDR2 FNYEAQ, per germline. The CDR3 runs to 16 residues. In DNA form, the CDR3 reads TGTGCCAGCAGCTTACTGCTAGGACAGAGCTCCTACGAGCAGTACTTC. Protein: CASSLLLGQSSYEQYF.

This clonotype was recorded many times. The chain employs TRBV20-1 and TRBJ2-7; D not resolved. The CDR3 loop spans 13 amino acids. Germline CDR1 reads DFQATT; CDR2 reads SNEGSKA (reference sequence). V lost 7 bases and J 12 bases, leaving 25 bases between the germline ends. CDR3: CSVTEGLVRTRYF. CDR3 coding DNA: TGCAGTGTCACGGAAGGGCTAGTACGGACGAGGTACTTC.

This clonotype appeared many times. The rearrangement uses TRBV7-9 and TRBJ1-4, with TRBD1 matching 7 bases. Germline-derived CDR1 and CDR2 are SEHNR and FQNEAQ (reference sequence). CDR3 length: 14 residues. Trimming at V came to 5 bases and at J to 5 bases, leaving 5 bases not matched to a gene. The CDR3 DNA is TGTGCCAGCAGCCCGGGACAGAAGAATGAAAAACTGTTTTTT. It is translated as CASSPGQKNEKLFF.